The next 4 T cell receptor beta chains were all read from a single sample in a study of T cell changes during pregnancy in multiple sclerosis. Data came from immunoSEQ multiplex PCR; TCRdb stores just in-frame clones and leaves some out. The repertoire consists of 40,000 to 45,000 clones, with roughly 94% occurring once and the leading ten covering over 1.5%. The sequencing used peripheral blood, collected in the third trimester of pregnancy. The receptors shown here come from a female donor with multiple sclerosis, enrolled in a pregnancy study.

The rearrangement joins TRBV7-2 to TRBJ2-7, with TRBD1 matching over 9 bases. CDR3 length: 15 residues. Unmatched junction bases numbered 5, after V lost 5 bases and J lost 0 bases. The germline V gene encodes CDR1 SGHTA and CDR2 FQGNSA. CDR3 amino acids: CASSATGGYSYEQYF. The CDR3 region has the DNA TGTGCCAGCAGCGCGACAGGGGGGTACTCCTACGAGCAGTACTTC.

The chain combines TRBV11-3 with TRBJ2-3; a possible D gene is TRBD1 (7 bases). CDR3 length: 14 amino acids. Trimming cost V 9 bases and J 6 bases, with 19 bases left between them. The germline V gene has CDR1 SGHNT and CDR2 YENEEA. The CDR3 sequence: CASSSGGLSDTQYF. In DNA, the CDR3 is TGTGCCAGTTCCTCAGGGGGACTGTCGGATACGCAGTATTTT.

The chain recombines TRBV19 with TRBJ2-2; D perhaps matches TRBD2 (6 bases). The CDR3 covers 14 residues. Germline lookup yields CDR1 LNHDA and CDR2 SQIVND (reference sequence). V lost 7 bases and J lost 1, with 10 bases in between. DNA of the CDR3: TGTGCCAGTAAGGGACTTCTGAACACCGGGGAGCTGTTTTTT. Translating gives CASKGLLNTGELFF.

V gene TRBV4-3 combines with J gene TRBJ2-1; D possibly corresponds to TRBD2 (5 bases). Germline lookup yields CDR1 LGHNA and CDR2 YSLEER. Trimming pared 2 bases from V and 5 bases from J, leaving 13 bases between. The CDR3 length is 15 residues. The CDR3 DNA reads TGCGCCAGCAGCCAACCAGGACTGGCGAACAATGAGCAGTTCTTC. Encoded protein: CASSQPGLANNEQFF.